A selection of T cell receptor beta chains follows, all from one sample in a study of blood T cell repertoires in COVID-19. Produced via immunoSEQ multiplex PCR; TCRdb's table is partial and in-frame only. The sample holds some 150,000 clones; roughly 84% are singletons and the top ten take under 7%. Sequencing was carried out using PBMCs or T cells enriched from blood (not recorded which). The receptors here all came from a woman in her fifties or sixties who had been exposed to COVID-19. The CDR3 runs from the conserved cysteine through the conserved F or W. D genes are given only for firm matches. Clone size, where shown, is once, few, many, or a class for clones that have expanded.

clone_size: NA; d_call: NA; v_call: TRBV6-5; j_call: TRBJ2-7; cdr3_aa: CASSYSGGPSQLEQYF; cdr3_nt: TGTGCCAGCAGTTACTCGGGAGGCCCCAGTCAGTTGGAGCAGTACTTC
clone_size: NA; d_call: TRBD2; v_call: TRBV4-2; j_call: TRBJ2-1; cdr3_aa: CASSQDIAGGRREFF; cdr3_nt: TGTGCCAGCAGCCAAGACATAGCGGGGGGCCGGCGGGAGTTCTTC
clone_size: NA; d_call: NA; v_call: TRBV19; j_call: TRBJ2-5; cdr3_aa: CASSTGTRETQYF; cdr3_nt: TGTGCCAGTAGTACCGGGACTCGGGAGACCCAGTACTTC
clone_size: NA; d_call: NA; v_call: TRBV20-1; j_call: TRBJ2-2; cdr3_aa: CSAKQVNVLFF; cdr3_nt: TGCAGTGCAAAACAGGTTAACGTGCTGTTTTTT
clone_size: NA; d_call: NA; v_call: TRBV6-2/TRBV6-3; j_call: TRBJ1-6; cdr3_aa: CASSYDSTNSPLHF; cdr3_nt: TGTGCCAGCAGTTACGACAGTACTAATTCACCCCTCCACTTT
clone_size: NA; d_call: NA; v_call: TRBV30; j_call: TRBJ2-3; cdr3_aa: CAWSVQGPSTDTQYF; cdr3_nt: TGTGCCTGGAGCGTCCAGGGGCCGAGCACAGATACGCAGTATTTT
clone_size: NA; d_call: TRBD1; v_call: TRBV7-6; j_call: TRBJ2-7; cdr3_aa: CASSPQTGGAYEQYF; cdr3_nt: TGTGCCAGCAGCCCACAGACAGGGGGGGCCTACGAGCAGTACTTC
clone_size: NA; d_call: NA; v_call: TRBV6-2/TRBV6-3; j_call: TRBJ1-5; cdr3_aa: CASSTGGWSNQPQHF; cdr3_nt: TGTGCCAGCAGCACTGGAGGGTGGAGCAATCAGCCCCAGCATTTT
clone_size: NA; d_call: TRBD1; v_call: TRBV6-6; j_call: TRBJ1-5; cdr3_aa: CASSPRVGQGGNQPQHF; cdr3_nt: TGTGCCAGCAGTCCCCGGGTGGGACAGGGGGGCAATCAGCCCCAGCATTTT
clone_size: NA; d_call: NA; v_call: TRBV5-1; j_call: TRBJ2-7; cdr3_aa: CASSLGGGNEQYF; cdr3_nt: TGCGCCAGCAGCTTGGGTGGCGGGAACGAGCAGTACTTC
clone_size: NA; d_call: TRBD2; v_call: TRBV5-4; j_call: TRBJ2-7; cdr3_aa: CASRGSGNSLYEQYF; cdr3_nt: TGTGCCAGCAGAGGTAGCGGGAACTCTCTCTACGAGCAGTACTTC
clone_size: NA; d_call: TRBD1; v_call: TRBV2; j_call: TRBJ2-7; cdr3_aa: CASSTDRQVERYF; cdr3_nt: TGTGCCAGCAGTACGGACAGGCAGGTCGAGCGGTACTTC
clone_size: few; d_call: TRBD2; v_call: TRBV4-1; j_call: TRBJ2-7; cdr3_aa: CASSQTSEAYEQYF; cdr3_nt: TGCGCCAGCAGCCAAACTAGCGAGGCCTACGAGCAGTACTTC
clone_size: NA; d_call: NA; v_call: TRBV3-1/TRBV3-2; j_call: TRBJ2-3; cdr3_aa: CASSLSDRRGTDTQYF; cdr3_nt: TGTGCCAGCAGCCTTTCGGACAGACGAGGCACAGATACGCAGTATTTT
clone_size: NA; d_call: TRBD1; v_call: TRBV7-8; j_call: TRBJ1-2; cdr3_aa: CASSQGTALANYGYTF; cdr3_nt: TGTGCCAGCAGCCAGGGGACAGCCCTCGCTAACTATGGCTACACCTTC
clone_size: NA; d_call: NA; v_call: TRBV15; j_call: TRBJ2-1; cdr3_aa: CATSSISNEQFF; cdr3_nt: TGTGCCACCAGCAGTATTAGCAATGAGCAGTTCTTC
clone_size: NA; d_call: NA; v_call: TRBV6-5; j_call: TRBJ2-7; cdr3_aa: CASSYSTAPLEQYF; cdr3_nt: TGTGCCAGCAGTTACTCGACAGCTCCCCTGGAGCAGTACTTC
clone_size: NA; d_call: NA; v_call: TRBV4-3; j_call: TRBJ1-2; cdr3_aa: CASSQDHTYGYTF; cdr3_nt: TGCGCCAGCAGCCAAGATCACACCTATGGCTACACCTTC
clone_size: NA; d_call: NA; v_call: TRBV7-2; j_call: TRBJ2-2; cdr3_aa: CASRPPTGRNTGELFF; cdr3_nt: TGTGCCAGCAGGCCACCTACAGGACGGAACACCGGGGAGCTGTTTTTT
clone_size: NA; d_call: NA; v_call: TRBV29-1; j_call: TRBJ1-3; cdr3_aa: CSVRTVESGNTIYF; cdr3_nt: TGCAGCGTCCGGACAGTCGAATCTGGAAACACCATATATTTT
clone_size: NA; d_call: TRBD1; v_call: TRBV2; j_call: TRBJ2-2; cdr3_aa: CASYRDRGTGELFF; cdr3_nt: TGTGCCAGCTACCGGGACAGGGGCACCGGGGAGCTGTTTTTT
clone_size: NA; d_call: TRBD2; v_call: TRBV6-4; j_call: TRBJ2-1; cdr3_aa: CASSLIAGEAGEQFF; cdr3_nt: TGTGCCAGCAGTCTAATAGCGGGAGAGGCAGGTGAGCAGTTCTTC
clone_size: NA; d_call: TRBD2; v_call: TRBV6-2/TRBV6-3; j_call: TRBJ2-7; cdr3_aa: CASSYSSLAGEYEQYF; cdr3_nt: TGTGCCAGCAGTTACTCGAGTCTAGCGGGGGAGTACGAGCAGTACTTC